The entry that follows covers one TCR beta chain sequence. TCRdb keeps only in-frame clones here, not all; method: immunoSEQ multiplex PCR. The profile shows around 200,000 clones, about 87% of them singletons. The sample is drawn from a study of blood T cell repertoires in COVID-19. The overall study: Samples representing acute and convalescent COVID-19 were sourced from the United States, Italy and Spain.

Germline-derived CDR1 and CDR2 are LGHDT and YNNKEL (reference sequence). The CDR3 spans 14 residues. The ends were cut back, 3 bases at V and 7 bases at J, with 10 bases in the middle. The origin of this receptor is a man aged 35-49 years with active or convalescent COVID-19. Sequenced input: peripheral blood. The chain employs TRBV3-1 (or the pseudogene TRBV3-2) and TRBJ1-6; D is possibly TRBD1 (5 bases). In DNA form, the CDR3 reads TGTGCCAGCAGCCATAAAGACAGCAATTCACCCCTCCACTTT. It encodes CASSHKDSNSPLHF.